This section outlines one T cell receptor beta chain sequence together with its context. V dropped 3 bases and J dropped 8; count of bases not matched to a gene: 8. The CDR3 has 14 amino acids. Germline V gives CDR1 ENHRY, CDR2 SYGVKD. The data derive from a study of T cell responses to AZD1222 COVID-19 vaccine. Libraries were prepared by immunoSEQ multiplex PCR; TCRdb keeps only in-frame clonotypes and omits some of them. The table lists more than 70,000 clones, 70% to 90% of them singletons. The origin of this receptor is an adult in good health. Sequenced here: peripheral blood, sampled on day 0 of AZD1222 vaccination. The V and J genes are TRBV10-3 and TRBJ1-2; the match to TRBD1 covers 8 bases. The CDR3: CAISENQGAGGYTF. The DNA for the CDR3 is TGTGCCATCAGTGAAAATCAGGGGGCGGGAGGCTACACCTTC.